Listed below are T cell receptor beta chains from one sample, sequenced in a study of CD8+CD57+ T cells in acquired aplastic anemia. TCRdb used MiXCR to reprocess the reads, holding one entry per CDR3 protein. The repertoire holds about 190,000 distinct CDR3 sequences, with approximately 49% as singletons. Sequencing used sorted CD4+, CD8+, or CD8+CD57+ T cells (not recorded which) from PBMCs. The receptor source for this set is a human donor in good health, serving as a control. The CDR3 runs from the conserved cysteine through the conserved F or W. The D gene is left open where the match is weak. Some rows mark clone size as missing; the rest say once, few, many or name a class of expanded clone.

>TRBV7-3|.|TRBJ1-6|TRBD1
CASSPGTGQGGSPLHF
TGTGCCAGCAGCCCGGGAACGGGACAGGGAGGTTCACCCCTCCACTTT
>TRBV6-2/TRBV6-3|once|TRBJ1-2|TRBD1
CASSYGQGINYGYTF
TGTGCCAGCAGTTATGGACAGGGGATTAACTATGGCTACACCTTC
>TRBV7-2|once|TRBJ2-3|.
CASSQEGRLSAGLVSRRTDTQYF
TGCGCCAGCAGCCAAGAGGGAAGACTTTCGGCGGGTCTAGTCTCCCGGCGCACAGATACGCAGTATTTT
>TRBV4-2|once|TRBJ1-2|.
CASSTPGLKDGYTF
TGTGCCAGCAGCACCCCGGGACTGAAAGATGGCTACACCTTC
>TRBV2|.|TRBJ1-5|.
CASSADTQNQPQHF
TGTGCCAGCAGTGCCGACACGCAGAATCAGCCCCAGCATTTT
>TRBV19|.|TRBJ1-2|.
CASSMTSGGDGYTF
TGTGCCAGTAGTATGACTAGCGGGGGTGATGGCTACACCTTC
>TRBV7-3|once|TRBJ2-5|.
CASSFNVGETQYF
TGTGCCAGCAGCTTTAATGTAGGCGAGACCCAGTACTTC
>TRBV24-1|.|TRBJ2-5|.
CATSDPQPGTVGETQYF
TGTGCCACCAGTGATCCGCAGCCAGGGACGGTGGGGGAGACCCAGTACTTC
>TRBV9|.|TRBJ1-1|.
CASSPGGRTEAFF
TGTGCCAGCAGCCCTGGTGGGAGGACTGAAGCTTTCTTT
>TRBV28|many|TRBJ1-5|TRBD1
CASSTTGGGRQPQHF
TGTGCCAGCAGTACGACAGGGGGCGGACGTCAGCCCCAGCATTTT
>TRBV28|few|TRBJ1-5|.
CASSSPLPGHGGRRTQHF
TGTGCCAGCAGTTCCCCCCTCCCGGGACACGGGGGGCGTAGGACCCAGCATTTT
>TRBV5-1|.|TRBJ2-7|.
CASSLTDRAGEQYF
TGCGCCAGCAGCTTGACCGACAGGGCGGGGGAGCAGTACTTC
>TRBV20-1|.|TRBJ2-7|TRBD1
CSARAGTGRYEQYF
TGCAGTGCTAGGGCTGGGACAGGGCGCTACGAGCAGTACTTC
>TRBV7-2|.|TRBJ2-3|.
CASSLEEGAAGTQYF
TGTGCCAGCAGCTTAGAGGAGGGGGCCGCCGGTACGCAGTATTTT
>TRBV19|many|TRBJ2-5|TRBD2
CASSLAGAGVAQYF
TGTGCCAGTAGTCTAGCGGGGGCGGGTGTGGCCCAGTACTTC
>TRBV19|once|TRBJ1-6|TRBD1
CASGPRTGVPVNSPLHF
TGTGCCAGTGGACCCAGGACAGGGGTTCCTGTGAATTCACCCCTCCACTTT
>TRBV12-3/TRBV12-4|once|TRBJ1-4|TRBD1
CASSQGAVANEKLFF
TGTGCCAGCAGTCAGGGGGCTGTAGCTAATGAAAAACTGTTTTTT
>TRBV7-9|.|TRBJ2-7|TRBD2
CASSSASGGAHEQYF
TGTGCCAGCAGCTCCGCCTCCGGGGGGGCCCACGAGCAGTACTTC
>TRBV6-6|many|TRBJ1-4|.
CASSYHQGRGGEKLFF
TGTGCCAGCAGTTATCACCAGGGCAGAGGTGGAGAAAAACTGTTTTTT
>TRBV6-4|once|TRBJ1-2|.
CASSDRSMWNGYTF
TGTGCCAGCAGTGACCGGTCCATGTGGAATGGCTACACCTTC
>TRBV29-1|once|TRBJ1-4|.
CSVNQGTSNEKLFF
TGCAGCGTGAACCAGGGGACGAGTAATGAAAAACTGTTTTTT
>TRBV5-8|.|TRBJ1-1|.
CASTTRSAMNTEAFF
TGTGCCAGCACCACCAGGTCGGCGATGAACACTGAAGCTTTCTTT
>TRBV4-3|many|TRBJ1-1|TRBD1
CASSQEPLLGQVTMNTEAFF
TGCGCCAGCAGCCAAGAACCACTCTTGGGACAGGTTACGATGAACACTGAAGCTTTCTTT
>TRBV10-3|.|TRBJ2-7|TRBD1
CAISSQGAIYEQYF
TGTGCCATCAGTAGCCAGGGGGCGATCTACGAGCAGTACTTC
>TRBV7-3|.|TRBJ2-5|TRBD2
CASSLGLAGGVWETQYF
TGTGCCAGCAGCTTAGGACTAGCGGGGGGAGTATGGGAGACCCAGTACTTC
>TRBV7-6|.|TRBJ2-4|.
CASSSPTEAVHIQYF
TGTGCCAGCAGCTCACCGACCGAAGCCGTACACATTCAGTACTTC
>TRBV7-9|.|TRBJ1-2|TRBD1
CASQQGTVFGYGYTF
TGCGCCAGCCAACAGGGGACGGTTTTCGGCTATGGCTACACCTTC
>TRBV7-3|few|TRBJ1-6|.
CASSGQLNSPLHF
TGTGCCAGCAGTGGACAACTTAATTCACCCCTCCACTTT